A single sample is the source of the 25 T cell receptor beta chains below, sequenced in a study of T cell responses to AZD1222 COVID-19 vaccine. Sequencing was performed with immunoSEQ multiplex PCR; in TCRdb, only in-frame clones are kept and a portion is missing. Here the sample spans roughly 96,000 clones, 89% being singletons. Sequenced here: peripheral blood, sampled on day 0 of AZD1222 vaccination. These receptors were taken from an adult in good health.

The gene calls are TRBV27 and TRBJ2-3; the match to TRBD2 covers 16 bases. The germline gives CDR1 MNHEY, CDR2 SMNVEV (reference sequence). V was pared by 5 bases and J by 1 base, with 9 bases of the junction left unmatched. This CDR3 has 19 amino acids. In nucleotides, the CDR3 is TGTGCCAGCAGTCCTCCGGGACTAGCGGGGGGGCCGGGCACAGATACGCAGTATTTT. The encoded protein is CASSPPGLAGGPGTDTQYF.

The rearrangement joins TRBV11-2 to TRBJ1-4; 7 bases are shared with TRBD1. Germline V gene data show CDR1 as SGHAT and CDR2 as FQNNGV. V lost 1 base, J lost 5 bases, and 10 bases stayed unmatched. The CDR3 has 17 residues. The CDR3 reads CASSLGSGGTANEKLFF. CDR3 sequence (DNA): TGTGCCAGCAGCTTAGGCAGTGGCGGGACAGCCAATGAAAAACTGTTTTTT.

The chain joins TRBV6-1 to TRBJ2-3; 7 nucleotides agree with TRBD1. Germline V gene data show CDR1 as MNHNS and CDR2 as SASEGT. Unmatched junction bases numbered 8, after V lost 4 bases and J lost 1 base. CDR3 size: 16 residues. The CDR3 here is CASSVTATGGTDTQYF. CDR3 nucleotide sequence: TGTGCCAGCAGTGTTACGGCTACAGGGGGCACAGATACGCAGTATTTT.

This chain joins TRBV5-1 and TRBJ1-1, with D perhaps matching TRBD1 (5 bases). The CDR3 is 15 amino acids. V was clipped by 4 bases and J by 4 bases, with 17 bases between them. The V gene's germline CDR1 is SGHRS and CDR2 YFSETQ. The CDR3 region is CASSPWGGEGTEAFF. The CDR3 bases are TGCGCCAGCAGCCCCTGGGGGGGAGAGGGCACTGAAGCTTTCTTT.

V usage is TRBV28 and J usage is TRBJ2-1; the match to TRBD2 covers 12 bases. CDR1 is MDHEN and CDR2 is SYDVKM in the germline V gene. The CDR3 has 16 amino acids. The V and J ends lost 8 bases and 1 base, in that order; junction bases with no gene match: 6. The CDR3 DNA is TGTGCCAGCCGGTTACTAGCGGGGGGATCCTACAATGAGCAGTTCTTC. Its translation is CASRLLAGGSYNEQFF.

The chain combines TRBV6-4 with TRBJ2-1; 9 bases agree with TRBD1. V lost 3 bases, J lost 3 bases, and 3 bases stayed unmatched. The germline gives CDR1 MRHNA, CDR2 SNTAGT. The CDR3 consists of 15 residues. CDR3 coding DNA: TGTGCCAGCAGTGAGGAGGGACAGGGCTACAATGAGCAGTTCTTC. Translation: CASSEEGQGYNEQFF.

The rearrangement links TRBV6-5 to TRBJ2-1, with TRBD1 identical over 7 bases. The germline CDR1 and CDR2 sequences are MNHEY and SVGAGI. This CDR3 contains 15 residues. With V trimmed by 8 bases and J by 7 bases, 14 bases remained unmatched. The CDR3 DNA reads TGTGCCAGCCACACGGGCAGGGGGAAGGAGAATGAGCAGTTCTTC. Its translation: CASHTGRGKENEQFF.

This chain links TRBV7-9 with TRBJ2-2, with no clear D. The V end lost 1 base, the J end lost 2 bases, and 5 bases lay between the germline ends. CDR3 length equals 14 residues. CDR1 SEHNR and CDR2 FQNEAQ come from the germline V gene (reference sequence). The CDR3 loop reads CASSLEVNTGELFF. In DNA, the CDR3 is TGTGCCAGCAGCTTAGAGGTTAACACCGGGGAGCTGTTTTTT. Full variable domain (outside the CDR3, taken from reference TRBV7-9 and TRBJ2-2): DTGVSQNPRHKITKRGQNVTFRCDPISEHNRLYWYRQTLGQGPEFLTYFQNEAQLEKSRLLSDRFSAERPKGSFSTLEIQRTEQGDSAMYLCASSLEVNTGELFFGEGSRLTVL.

V usage is TRBV6-5 and J usage is TRBJ1-5; TRBD1 agrees at 7 bases. The trim removed 6 bases at V and 6 bases at J, leaving 5 bases unmatched. CDR3 length equals 13 residues. Germline loops: CDR1 MNHEY, CDR2 SVGAGI. CDR3 region: CASRTGTGQPQHF. The CDR3 DNA follows: TGTGCCAGCAGGACAGGGACGGGTCAGCCCCAGCATTTT.

This sequence joins TRBV12-3 or TRBV12-4 and TRBJ2-2; no reliable D call. The V end lost 3 bases, the J end lost 5 bases, and 7 bases lay between the germline ends. The CDR3 spans 13 residues. CDR3 residues: CASSFGRTGELFF. In DNA form, the CDR3 reads TGTGCCAGCAGTTTCGGTAGGACCGGGGAGCTGTTTTTT.

The chain is built from TRBV6-5 and TRBJ1-1; D is unclear. The CDR3 runs 13 residues. The V end lost 9 bases, the J end lost 0 bases, and 11 bases lay between the germline ends. The germline CDR1 and CDR2 sequences are MNHEY and SVGAGI. The CDR3 nucleotides are TGTGCCAGTTCGGGGTTCATGAACACTGAAGCTTTCTTT. This encodes CASSGFMNTEAFF.

The V call is TRBV9, the J call TRBJ1-2; TRBD1 aligns across 7 bases. CDR3 length equals 14 residues. The J segment lost 4 bases and the V segment lost 4 bases, leaving 7 bases of the junction unmatched. Germline-derived CDR1 and CDR2 are SGDLS and YYNGEE. The CDR3 region is CASSLQGSPYGYTF. DNA of the CDR3: TGTGCCAGCAGCTTACAGGGGTCCCCCTATGGCTACACCTTC. Variable domain in full (rest from reference TRBV9 and TRBJ1-2): DSGVTQTPKHLITATGQRVTLRCSPRSGDLSVYWYQQSLDQGLQFLIQYYNGEERAKGNILERFSAQQFPDLHSELNLSSLELGDSALYFCASSLQGSPYGYTFGSGTRLTVV.

The sample holds one count of this clone. The chain is built from TRBV30 and TRBJ1-5; perhaps TRBD1 as D (6 bases). The V and J ends lost 4 bases and 5 bases respectively, with 15 bases between them. The CDR3 covers 14 residues. Germline V gives CDR1 GTSNPN, CDR2 SVGIG (reference sequence). The CDR3 sequence is CAWNQGLGDQPQHF. The CDR3, as DNA: TGTGCCTGGAACCAGGGGTTAGGGGATCAGCCCCAGCATTTT.

The chain recombines TRBV7-6 with TRBJ1-4; 8 bases map to TRBD1. The V gene end was trimmed by 5 bases and the J gene end by 7 bases; junction bases not matched to a gene: 9. Germline-derived CDR1 and CDR2 are SGHVS and FNYEAQ. This CDR3 has 15 residues. As DNA, the CDR3 is TGTGCCAGCAGCCCCATGGGGACAGGTGGTGAAAAACTGTTTTTT. Amino acid sequence: CASSPMGTGGEKLFF.

The chain employs TRBV6-5 and TRBJ2-3; no reliable D call. The germline V gene has CDR1 MNHEY and CDR2 SVGAGI. The CDR3 totals 11 residues. Trimming pared 9 bases from V and 0 bases from J, leaving 4 bases between. The CDR3 loop is CASTSTDTQYF. In DNA, the CDR3 is TGTGCCAGTACGAGCACAGATACGCAGTATTTT.

The gene calls are TRBV5-4 and TRBJ2-7, with a weak D call TRBD1 (5 bases). Germline loops: CDR1 SGHNT, CDR2 YYREEE (reference sequence). V was trimmed by 1 base and J by 2 bases, leaving 7 bases between them. The CDR3 length is 13 residues. CDR3 DNA sequence: TGTGCCAGCAGCTTGACAGGTCCCTACGAGCAGTACTTC. Protein sequence: CASSLTGPYEQYF.

This clone was observed once. The V and J genes are TRBV28 and TRBJ1-6; TRBD1 matches at 8 bases. Per the germline V gene, CDR1 is MDHEN and CDR2 is SYDVKM. This CDR3 comprises 15 residues. J was trimmed by 7 bases and V by 4 bases; bases with no gene match: 6. CDR3 loop: CASSSSAGGNSPLHF. DNA for the CDR3: TGTGCCAGCAGTTCGTCGGCAGGGGGCAATTCACCCCTCCACTTT.

The chain has TRBV2 and TRBJ2-1, with D unresolved. This CDR3 has 14 amino acids. Germline CDR1 and CDR2: SNHLY and FYNNEI. V lost 2 bases and J lost 4, with 9 bases in between. CDR3: CASSEIAQYNEQFF. CDR3 sequence (DNA): TGTGCCAGCAGTGAAATTGCGCAGTACAATGAGCAGTTCTTC.

The genes are TRBV7-2 and TRBJ2-1; TRBD2 agrees at 16 bases. V was pared by 5 bases and J by 7 bases, with 14 bases of the junction left unmatched. The CDR3 runs 19 residues. Germline V gives CDR1 SGHTA, CDR2 FQGNSA. The chain's CDR3 is CASSISSGTSGGAWNEQFF. The CDR3 nucleotides read TGTGCCAGCAGCATCTCCTCCGGGACTAGCGGGGGGGCGTGGAATGAGCAGTTCTTC.

Comment on this clone: A read error may account for a junction end that differs from germline. The V call is TRBV7-8, the J call TRBJ2-1; D may be TRBD1 or TRBD2 (7 bases each). Germline V gene data show CDR1 as SGHVS and CDR2 as FQNEAQ. CDR3 length: 18 residues. This chain's CDR3 is CASSSRGGRPRTSNGQFF. The CDR3 DNA sequence: TGTGCCAGCAGCTCCAGGGGGGGCAGGCCCCGGACGTCCAATGGGCAGTTCTTC.

This sequence joins TRBV2 and TRBJ1-2; possible D gene TRBD1, 6 bases. CDR3 length: 16 residues. Germline V lookup: CDR1 SNHLY, CDR2 FYNNEI. V was pared by 5 bases and J by 4 bases, with 20 bases between. In DNA, the CDR3 is TGTGCCAGCAGTTTGGGACGACAGGCCAGGGGCTATGGCTACACCTTC. Translation gives CASSLGRQARGYGYTF.

The V gene is TRBV30, the J gene TRBJ1-1; TRBD1 aligns across 10 bases. This CDR3 has 14 residues. Trimming cost V 6 bases and J 1 base; bases outside gene matches: 5. Per germline, CDR1 GTSNPN and CDR2 SVGIG (reference sequence). CDR3 amino acids: CACTRDRGNTEAFF. CDR3 bases: TGTGCCTGCACCCGGGACAGGGGGAACACTGAAGCTTTCTTT.

V gene TRBV29-1 combines with J gene TRBJ2-7; D might be TRBD1 (6 bases). V was trimmed by 8 bases and J by 6 bases, leaving 14 bases between them. CDR1 SQVTM and CDR2 ANQGSEA come from the germline V gene. This CDR3 spans 11 amino acids. The CDR3 protein is CSFLQGGEQYF. The CDR3 nucleotides read TGCAGCTTTCTCCAAGGGGGCGAGCAGTACTTC.

The chain uses TRBV3-1 (or the pseudogene TRBV3-2) and TRBJ1-1, with TRBD1 as a possible D gene (5 bases). Per the germline V gene, CDR1 is LGHDT and CDR2 is YNNKEL (reference sequence). The CDR3 runs 17 residues. V was pared by 0 bases and J by 0 bases, with 14 bases between. CDR3 in DNA: TGTGCCAGCAGCCAAGATATAAGAGGGGCGGTGAACACTGAAGCTTTCTTT. Its protein product is CASSQDIRGAVNTEAFF.

The rearrangement joins TRBV5-4 to TRBJ2-1; tentative D call: TRBD2 (6 bases). The V gene lost 0 bases and the J gene lost 0 bases, with 10 bases spanning the gap. This CDR3 is built from 16 residues. Germline lookup yields CDR1 SGHNT and CDR2 YYREEE (reference sequence). The CDR3 sequence is CASSLAGTHSYNEQFF. The CDR3 bases are TGTGCCAGCAGCTTGGCCGGGACTCACTCCTACAATGAGCAGTTCTTC.